The next 27 T cell receptor beta chains were all read from a single sample in a study of spatial heterogeneity in lung cancer. Time point specified: sample taken at primary tumor resection. These receptors have no known antigen. Study-wide points: Expanded alpha and beta TCR counts within tumors tracked tumor mutation counts.

TCRdb fed the 5' RACE reads into MiXCR, producing one record per CDR3 protein. The sample lists over 14,000 distinct CDR3 sequences, around 7.5% occurring once. This specimen was lung tumor tissue, taken at surgery. Every receptor here comes from a male donor with early-stage non-small cell lung cancer.

This clonotype has only a few counts. The V gene is TRBV30, the J gene TRBJ1-5, with a weak D call TRBD1 (5 bases). V lost 0 bases and J lost 5, with 26 bases in between. This CDR3 region has 19 residues. Germline V gene sequence: CDR1 GTSNPN, CDR2 SVGIG (reference sequence). The CDR3 sequence: CAWSVSGTFRDGRHQPQHF. CDR3 bases: TGTGCCTGGAGTGTAAGCGGGACTTTCCGGGACGGAAGACATCAGCCCCAGCATTTT.

This clonotype is judged medium-sized. The V gene is TRBV5-1, the J gene TRBJ2-7; D remains unclear. The V end lost 2 bases, the J end lost 2 bases, and 8 bases lay between the germline ends. This CDR3 comprises 13 residues. CDR1 is SGHRS, CDR2 YFSETQ, per germline. The CDR3 coding sequence is TGCGCCAGCAGCTTTGACCCGACCTACGAGCAGTACTTC. Translating it yields CASSFDPTYEQYF.

The chain carries TRBV20-1 and TRBJ2-3; no clear D. This CDR3 comprises 12 residues. V was pared by 6 bases and J by 6 bases, with 13 bases between. CDR1 and CDR2 (germline): DFQATT, SNEGSKA (reference sequence). The CDR3 DNA is TGCAGTGCCATAGCCGGACCGGATACGCAGTATTTT. As protein: CSAIAGPDTQYF.

This chain uses TRBV5-4 with TRBJ2-7; TRBD2 aligns across 9 bases. CDR3 length: 21 amino acids. The V gene end was trimmed by 4 bases and the J gene end by 3 bases; junction bases not matched to a gene: 26. Germline V gene sequence: CDR1 SGHNT, CDR2 YYREEE (reference sequence). The CDR3: CASSPLLEDRHSGRVGYEQYF. For the CDR3, the DNA is TGTGCCAGCAGCCCTCTCTTAGAAGACCGACATAGCGGGAGAGTGGGCTACGAGCAGTACTTC.

This clonotype was seen repeatedly, ten times or more. The chain has TRBV5-6 and TRBJ2-1; TRBD2 aligns across 7 bases. V was pared by 1 base and J by 5 bases, with 12 bases of the junction left unmatched. The CDR3 has 17 residues. CDR1 and CDR2 from the germline V gene are SGHDT and YYEEEE. The DNA for the CDR3 is TGTGCCAGCAGCTTGTTCAGGCTGGGAGGGCCTGACAATGAGCAGTTCTTC. This translates into CASSLFRLGGPDNEQFF.

In its sample, this clonotype was seen many times. The V call is TRBV4-1, the J call TRBJ2-3; 8 nucleotides line up with TRBD2. Germline trimming cut 3 bases from V and 5 bases from J; bases unmatched to any gene: 13. Looked up from germline, CDR1 is MGHRA and CDR2 is YSYEKL. The CDR3 runs to 17 residues. CDR3 DNA: TGCGCCAGCAGCCAGCCTAGCGGGCGCACTGGGGGAGATACGCAGTATTTT. The encoded protein is CASSQPSGRTGGDTQYF.

This clonotype was counted at least ten times. V is TRBV3-1 and J is TRBJ2-1; 8 positions match TRBD1. V shed 4 bases and J 1 base; nucleotides not matched to a gene: 6. Germline loops: CDR1 LGHDT, CDR2 YNNKEL (reference sequence). This CDR3 has 16 residues. The CDR3 sequence: CASSRTGMLSYNEQFF. The CDR3 DNA sequence: TGTGCCAGCAGCCGGACAGGGATGTTATCCTACAATGAGCAGTTCTTC.

The V gene is TRBV7-9, the J gene TRBJ1-1, with D hard to call. CDR3 length: 13 residues. V gave up 4 bases and J gave up 1 base, with 7 bases separating them. Germline CDR1 is SEHNR and CDR2 is FQNEAQ (reference sequence). In DNA form, the CDR3 reads TGTGCCAGCAGCTCGTGGTCGAACACTGAAGCTTTCTTT. Protein product: CASSSWSNTEAFF.

This chain links TRBV10-3 with TRBJ2-7, with D unclear. The length of the CDR3 is 12 residues. Germline lookup yields CDR1 ENHRY and CDR2 SYGVKD. V was trimmed by 10 bases and J by 2 bases, leaving 12 bases between them. The CDR3 protein is CATNYPPYEQYF. CDR3 sequence (DNA): TGTGCCACTAACTACCCACCCTACGAGCAGTACTTC.

This clonotype was seen only a few times. This chain joins TRBV20-1 and TRBJ1-4; no clear D. CDR1 is DFQATT, CDR2 SNEGSKA, per germline (reference sequence). CDR3 length: 12 residues. Between the trimmed V and J ends, which lost 5 bases and 7 bases, there was a span of 11 bases. The CDR3 loop is CSAFSDGEKLFF. CDR3 sequence (DNA): TGCAGTGCTTTTTCGGACGGTGAAAAACTGTTTTTT.

This clonotype is large in the sample. The chain recombines TRBV20-1 with TRBJ1-2; D is uncertain. Trimming pared 3 bases from V and 1 base from J, leaving 9 bases between. This CDR3 is 13 amino acids long. CDR1 DFQATT and CDR2 SNEGSKA come from the germline V gene (reference sequence). Here the CDR3 reads CSASMVGNYGYTF. The CDR3 DNA follows: TGCAGTGCTAGCATGGTCGGTAACTATGGCTACACCTTC.

This clonotype was counted at least ten times. The rearrangement joins TRBV11-1 to TRBJ2-2; D not resolved. Germline assignment: CDR1 SGHAT and CDR2 FQDESV (reference sequence). V was cut by 5 bases and J by 4 bases, with 8 bases left in between. This CDR3 has 13 amino acids. The CDR3 loop is CASSAHSTGELFF. The CDR3, as DNA: TGTGCCAGCAGCGCACACAGCACCGGGGAGCTGTTTTTT. The whole variable domain, remainder taken from reference TRBV11-1 and TRBJ2-2, is EAEVAQSPRYKITEKSQAVAFWCDPISGHATLYWYRQILGQGPELLVQFQDESVVDDSQLPKDRFSAERLKGVDSTLKIQPAELGDSAMYLCASSAHSTGELFFGEGSRLTVL.

This clonotype is labeled as medium-sized. V and J are TRBV7-2 and TRBJ1-2; the D is unclear. The CDR3 totals 14 residues. The V end lost 4 bases, the J end lost 8 bases, and 17 bases lay between the germline ends. Germline V gene lookup returns CDR1 SGHTA and CDR2 FQGNSA. The CDR3 sequence is CASSSRQGLIGYTF. The CDR3 coding sequence is TGTGCCAGCAGCTCTAGACAAGGCTTAATCGGCTACACCTTC. The full variable domain, its missing parts supplied by reference TRBV7-2 and TRBJ1-2, is GAGVSQSPSNKVTEKGKDVELRCDPISGHTALYWYRQSLGQGLEFLIYFQGNSAPDKSGLPSDRFSAERTGGSVSTLTIQRTQQEDSAVYLCASSSRQGLIGYTFGSGTRLTVV.

This clonotype came up many times. The V call is TRBV27, the J call TRBJ2-2; a possible D gene is TRBD2 (5 bases). CDR1 is MNHEY and CDR2 is SMNVEV in the germline V gene (reference sequence). Trimming removed 7 bases from V and 7 bases from J, with 10 bases in between. CDR3 size: 12 residues. The CDR3 bases are TGTGCCAGCACCACGGGGAGCGGGGAGCTGTTTTTT. Translated, it gives CASTTGSGELFF.

This clonotype appeared many times. This chain uses TRBV19 with TRBJ1-1; D uncertain. CDR1 is LNHDA and CDR2 is SQIVND in the germline V gene (reference sequence). With 7 bases removed from V and 6 bases from J, the gap between germline ends came to 18 bases. This CDR3 has 14 amino acids. CDR3 protein: CASIQTGVAAEAFF. DNA of the CDR3: TGTGCCAGTATACAGACGGGCGTCGCGGCTGAAGCTTTCTTT.

This clonotype was counted at least ten times. CDR3 nucleotides: TGCAGTGCTGCTTGGGACGCTGGCACCATATATTTT. This encodes CSAAWDAGTIYF. The rearrangement joins TRBV20-1 to TRBJ1-3, with D perhaps matching TRBD1 (5 bases). Germline assignment: CDR1 DFQATT and CDR2 SNEGSKA (reference sequence). The ends were cut back, 5 bases at V and 9 bases at J, with 14 bases in the middle. The CDR3 covers 12 residues.

This clonotype was picked up a small number of times. The V gene is TRBV12-3 or TRBV12-4, the J gene TRBJ1-5; the match to TRBD1 covers 7 bases. The length of the CDR3 is 16 residues. Trimming at V came to 3 bases and at J to 4 bases, leaving 9 bases not matched to a gene. The CDR3 sequence is CASSFGRGGSNQPQHF. The CDR3 DNA follows: TGTGCCAGCAGTTTTGGCAGGGGGGGATCAAATCAGCCCCAGCATTTT.

On this clonotype: Since a much larger clone is just one base distant, this may be a read error. This chain uses TRBV20-1 with TRBJ1-1; 10 bases are a match to TRBD1. This CDR3 has 14 amino acids. The germline CDR1 and CDR2 sequences are DFQATT and SNEGSKA (reference sequence). Germline trimming cut 5 bases from V and 4 bases from J; bases unmatched to any gene: 7. The CDR3 region is CSASTGGLSTEAFF. The CDR3 bases are TGCAGTGCTTCGACAGGGGGCTTGAGCACTGAAGCTTTCTTT.

This clonotype was counted at least ten times. J is TRBJ2-2 and V is TRBV24-1; D gene uncertain. V was trimmed by 9 bases and J by 2 bases, leaving 15 bases between them. This CDR3 is 15 amino acids long. Germline V gene lookup returns CDR1 KGHDR and CDR2 SFDVKD. The CDR3 here is CATEDRLKNTGELFF. The CDR3 bases are TGTGCCACCGAAGACCGTTTAAAAAACACCGGGGAGCTGTTTTTT.

The chain employs TRBV11-2 and TRBJ1-1; 7 positions agree with TRBD1. The CDR3 has 13 amino acids. Trimming cost V 0 bases and J 6 bases; bases outside gene matches: 1. Germline V gene data show CDR1 as SGHAT and CDR2 as FQNNGV. The chain's CDR3 is CASSLDRGPEAFF. The CDR3 DNA reads as TGTGCCAGCAGCTTAGATAGGGGGCCTGAAGCTTTCTTT.

This clonotype showed up many times. This chain connects TRBV5-6 to TRBJ1-1; 10 bases line up with TRBD1. V was clipped by 3 bases and J by 3 bases; unmatched bases: 14. The CDR3 has 18 residues. Per germline, CDR1 SGHDT and CDR2 YYEEEE. CDR3 residues: CASSWAGDRGLRDTEAFF. The CDR3 DNA reads TGTGCCAGCAGCTGGGCCGGAGACAGGGGGCTCCGGGACACTGAAGCTTTCTTT.

J is TRBJ2-1 and V is TRBV7-2; 10 bases are a match to TRBD2. The trim removed 5 bases at V and 8 bases at J, leaving 18 bases unmatched. CDR3 length: 18 amino acids. Germline V lookup: CDR1 SGHTA, CDR2 FQGNSA. The CDR3 sequence: CASSLPTRLAGLGHEQFF. CDR3 coding DNA: TGTGCCAGCAGCCTCCCAACCCGACTAGCGGGCCTCGGCCATGAGCAGTTCTTC.

This clonotype was counted between two and nine times. The chain carries TRBV6-1 and TRBJ2-5; 12 bases are shared with TRBD2. Germline V gives CDR1 MNHNS, CDR2 SASEGT. The CDR3 sequence is 18 residues long. Trimming removed 0 bases from V and 5 bases from J; junction bases left unmatched: 10. The CDR3 DNA follows: TGTGCCAGCAGTGAAGCGCCTGAACGGACTAGCGGGGTGGAGACCCAGTACTTC. This sequence encodes CASSEAPERTSGVETQYF.

The V and J genes are TRBV19 and TRBJ2-7, with 8 nucleotides matching TRBD1. Trimming cost V 5 bases and J 3 bases; bases outside gene matches: 6. Germline V gene data show CDR1 as LNHDA and CDR2 as SQIVND (reference sequence). This CDR3 is 14 amino acids long. The chain's CDR3 is CASSSGTGGYEQYF. CDR3 bases: TGTGCCAGTAGTTCCGGGACAGGAGGCTACGAGCAGTACTTC.

The CDR3 DNA reads TGTGCCAGCAGCTTAAAGGCTAGCGGGAACTACAATGAGCAGTTCTTC. Translated: CASSLKASGNYNEQFF. The rearrangement uses TRBV7-2 and TRBJ2-1, with TRBD2 identical over 9 bases. V was pared by 2 bases and J by 3 bases, with 5 bases of the junction left unmatched. Germline V gives CDR1 SGHTA, CDR2 FQGNSA. The CDR3 runs 16 residues. The full variable domain, with the rest looked up from reference TRBV7-2 and TRBJ2-1, is GAGVSQSPSNKVTEKGKDVELRCDPISGHTALYWYRQSLGQGLEFLIYFQGNSAPDKSGLPSDRFSAERTGGSVSTLTIQRTQQEDSAVYLCASSLKASGNYNEQFFGPGTRLTVL.

This clonotype was counted many times. The chain links TRBV5-1 to TRBJ1-6; TRBD1 agrees at 9 bases. This CDR3 contains 15 residues. Germline V gene lookup returns CDR1 SGHRS and CDR2 YFSETQ. V trimming: 4 bases; J trimming: 8 bases; junction bases outside the gene matches: 7. The CDR3 DNA reads TGCGCCAGCAGCGCGAGACAGGGGGGGGATTCACCCCTCCACTTT. Its protein product is CASSARQGGDSPLHF.

This clonotype was observed many times. The V gene is TRBV12-5, the J gene TRBJ2-2, with 7 bases matching TRBD1. Germline CDR1 is LGHNT and CDR2 is FRNRAP. Trimming took 0 bases from V and 4 from J; bases not matched to a gene: 11. The CDR3 sequence is 18 residues long. The CDR3 coding sequence is TGTGCTAGTGGTTTGGTACGTGACGGGACAGACTCCACCGGGGAGCTGTTTTTT. Translating it yields CASGLVRDGTDSTGELFF.